These 30 T cell receptor beta chains came from one sample sequenced in a study of blood T cell repertoires in COVID-19. The repertoire was sequenced with immunoSEQ multiplex PCR; TCRdb's copy has only in-frame clones and lacks some. This table holds 280,000 or so clones, roughly 86% found once. Input material: peripheral blood. These receptors were obtained from a man aged 18 to 29 with active or convalescent COVID-19.

The J gene is TRBJ1-1, the V gene TRBV3-1 (or the pseudogene TRBV3-2); 11 nucleotides align to TRBD1. The junction had 7 bases not matched to a gene; V was cut back by 4 bases and J by 3 bases. CDR3 size: 16 residues. Germline assignment: CDR1 LGHDT and CDR2 YNNKEL (reference sequence). The CDR3 DNA is TGTGCCAGCAGCCGGGACAGGGGGGTTAGTTACACTGAAGCTTTCTTT. This gives the protein CASSRDRGVSYTEAFF.

V and J are TRBV5-8 and TRBJ1-2, with 8 nucleotides matching TRBD1. Germline V lookup: CDR1 SGHTS, CDR2 YDEGEE. CDR3 length equals 13 residues. The ends lost 10 bases at V and 4 bases at J; junction bases unmatched: 9. The CDR3 region is CAGWDRLFYGYTF. The CDR3 DNA is TGTGCCGGGTGGGACAGGCTATTCTATGGCTACACCTTC. Full variable domain (rest looked up from reference TRBV5-8 and TRBJ1-2): EAGVTQSPTHLIKTRGQQATLRCSPISGHTSVYWYQQALGLGLQFLLWYDEGEERNRGNFPPRFSGRQFPNYSSELNVNALELEDSALYLCAGWDRLFYGYTFGSGTRLTVV.

This sequence joins TRBV4-1 and TRBJ2-2; D is unclear. The CDR3 has 13 residues. Germline V CDR1 and CDR2: MGHRA, YSYEKL. Deletions cut 0 bases from V and 5 bases from J, with 4 bases between. The CDR3 here is CASSQDGTGELFF. For the CDR3, the DNA is TGCGCCAGCAGCCAAGACGGGACCGGGGAGCTGTTTTTT.

The chain combines TRBV7-9 with TRBJ2-7; 7 positions agree with TRBD1. Germline values: CDR1 SEHNR, CDR2 FQNEAQ (reference sequence). J gave up 5 bases and V 10 bases, and 8 bases lay outside the gene matches. This CDR3 comprises 12 residues. CDR3 region: CATSTGSDEQYF. The CDR3 DNA is TGTGCCACCTCGACAGGGTCGGACGAGCAGTACTTC.

J is TRBJ1-2 and V is TRBV3-1 (or the pseudogene TRBV3-2); TRBD1 might be the D (6 bases). The CDR3 has 16 residues. V lost 4 bases to trimming and J lost 4 bases, with 19 bases between them. The germline gives CDR1 LGHDT, CDR2 YNNKEL (reference sequence). As DNA, the CDR3 is TGTGCCAGCAGCCCCCTCCCTCGGGCAGGGGCCTATGGCTACACCTTC. This codes for CASSPLPRAGAYGYTF.

On this clone itself: This same CDR3 is encoded by further DNA sequences in the sample. This chain links TRBV5-1 with TRBJ2-7; D uncertain. CDR3 size: 12 residues. V lost 0 bases and J 5 bases, leaving 6 bases between the germline ends. The V gene's germline CDR1 is SGHRS and CDR2 YFSETQ. This CDR3 reads CASSLAGNEQYF. For the CDR3, the DNA is TGCGCCAGCAGCTTGGCCGGTAACGAGCAGTACTTC.

J is TRBJ2-1 and V is TRBV7-2; unclear D gene. The CDR3 covers 12 residues. V shed 3 bases and J shed 8 bases, with 8 bases lying between them. Germline CDR1 SGHTA, CDR2 FQGNSA. In DNA form, the CDR3 reads TGTGCCAGCAGCTTTAGTTCGTATGAGCAGTTCTTC. This translates into CASSFSSYEQFF.

The CDR3 DNA reads as TGTGCCAGCAGCTTAACTAGCGGGGGGGGCACAGATACGCAGTATTTT. Amino acid sequence: CASSLTSGGGTDTQYF. The chain uses TRBV7-6 and TRBJ2-3; 13 nucleotides line up with TRBD2. V lost 2 bases, J lost 1 base, and 0 bases stayed unmatched. The CDR3 runs 16 residues. In germline, CDR1 is SGHVS, CDR2 FNYEAQ. Combining the CDR3 with reference TRBV7-6 and TRBJ2-3 gives the whole variable domain GAGVSQSPRYKVTKRGQDVALRCDPISGHVSLYWYRQALGQGPEFLTYFNYEAQQDKSGLPNDRFSAERPEGSISTLTIQRTEQRDSAMYRCASSLTSGGGTDTQYFGPGTRLTVL.

This clone was seen repeatedly, ten times or more. This rearrangement joins TRBV5-1 to TRBJ1-2; 8 nucleotides align to TRBD1. The CDR3 length is 17 residues. The germline CDR1 and CDR2 sequences are SGHRS and YFSETQ. V gave up 4 bases and J gave up 3 bases; unmatched junction bases: 14. This chain's CDR3 is CASSPNRTGISHYGYTF. DNA for the CDR3: TGCGCCAGCAGCCCTAACCGGACAGGGATTTCCCACTATGGCTACACCTTC.

This clone was seen more than once but under ten times. The V gene is TRBV10-1, the J gene TRBJ1-3; 7 bases line up with TRBD1. V trimming: 8 bases; J trimming: 0 bases; junction bases outside the gene matches: 13. There are 17 residues in the CDR3. Germline CDR1 WNHNN, CDR2 SYGVQD (reference sequence). The CDR3 DNA reads TGCGCCAGCCAGTGGGCCCCGGGACAGCACTCTGGAAACACCATATATTTT. This codes for CASQWAPGQHSGNTIYF.

The rearrangement links TRBV24-1 to TRBJ2-5, with a possible D match to TRBD1 (6 bases). The germline CDR1 and CDR2 sequences are KGHDR and SFDVKD. This CDR3 is 13 amino acids long. V lost 9 bases, J lost 3 bases, and 13 bases lay in between. The chain's CDR3 is CATPTGIEETQYF. The CDR3 region has the DNA TGTGCCACCCCAACAGGGATTGAAGAGACCCAGTACTTC.

The chain has TRBV5-1 and TRBJ2-1; D may be TRBD1 (8 bases). Trimming cost V 4 bases and J 6 bases, with 17 bases left between them. This CDR3 comprises 15 residues. Germline V gene sequence: CDR1 SGHRS, CDR2 YFSETQ. The CDR3 bases are TGCGCCAGCAGCCGTACAGGGGGAGGGGTCAATGAGCAGTTCTTC. It codes for CASSRTGGGVNEQFF.

CDR3 DNA: TGTGCCAGCAGCTTGAGATCGGGGACAGGGCGCGTCGAGCAGTACTTC. This sequence encodes CASSLRSGTGRVEQYF. The chain combines TRBV5-6 with TRBJ2-7; the match to TRBD1 covers 9 bases. With V trimmed by 1 base and J by 6 bases, 11 bases remained unmatched. CDR1 and CDR2 (germline): SGHDT, YYEEEE. The CDR3 loop spans 16 amino acids.

The V call is TRBV3-1 (or the pseudogene TRBV3-2), the J call TRBJ1-2; D might be TRBD1 (6 bases). Germline V gene sequence: CDR1 LGHDT, CDR2 YNNKEL (reference sequence). This CDR3 comprises 14 residues. V lost 4 bases to trimming and J lost 5 bases, with 14 bases between them. CDR3 bases: TGTGCCAGCAGCCCTTTCTCAGGGGTTTATGGCTACACCTTC. Its translation is CASSPFSGVYGYTF.

This clone was detected once. V and J are TRBV6-2 or TRBV6-3 and TRBJ1-1, with 7 bases that match TRBD1. CDR3 length: 16 residues. Germline trimming cut 0 bases from V and 6 bases from J; bases unmatched to any gene: 10. Germline V gives CDR1 MNHEY, CDR2 SVGEGT. The CDR3 reads CASSYSKGYRGAEAFF. In nucleotides, the CDR3 is TGTGCCAGCAGTTACTCGAAAGGTTACAGGGGAGCTGAAGCTTTCTTT.

The chain couples TRBV9 to TRBJ2-1; 8 bases line up with TRBD2. Looked up from germline, CDR1 is SGDLS and CDR2 is YYNGEE. After removal of 3 bases from V and 9 bases from J, the junction contained 5 bases not matched to a gene. The CDR3 consists of 13 residues. CDR3 in amino acids: CASSGPLAVEQFF. In DNA, the CDR3 is TGTGCCAGCAGCGGCCCACTAGCGGTTGAGCAGTTCTTC. Full variable domain (missing parts from reference TRBV9 and TRBJ2-1): DSGVTQTPKHLITATGQRVTLRCSPRSGDLSVYWYQQSLDQGLQFLIQYYNGEERAKGNILERFSAQQFPDLHSELNLSSLELGDSALYFCASSGPLAVEQFFGPGTRLTVL.

This chain links TRBV5-1 with TRBJ2-4, with TRBD2 identical over 8 bases. The germline V gene has CDR1 SGHRS and CDR2 YFSETQ. The CDR3 runs 17 residues. V lost 4 bases, J lost 2 bases, and 11 bases stayed unmatched. The CDR3 protein is CASSPGWRGDTKNIQYF. Written as DNA, the CDR3 is TGCGCCAGCAGCCCCGGCTGGCGGGGGGATACCAAAAACATTCAGTACTTC.

V usage is TRBV14 and J usage is TRBJ2-7; 11 positions match TRBD1. The germline V gene has CDR1 SGHDN and CDR2 FVKESK. The J segment lost 2 bases and the V segment lost 6 bases, leaving 0 bases of the junction unmatched. CDR3 length: 13 residues. The chain's CDR3 is CASRGQGAYEQYF. CDR3 coding DNA: TGTGCCAGCAGGGGACAGGGGGCCTACGAGCAGTACTTC. Combining the CDR3 with reference TRBV14 and TRBJ2-7 gives the whole variable domain EAGVTQFPSHSVIEKGQTVTLRCDPISGHDNLYWYRRVMGKEIKFLLHFVKESKQDESGMPNNRFLAERTGGTYSTLKVQPAELEDSGVYFCASRGQGAYEQYFGPGTRLTVT.

The chain has TRBV24-1 and TRBJ1-4; D unclear. With 0 bases removed from V and 5 bases from J, the gap between germline ends came to 12 bases. Germline V gene lookup returns CDR1 KGHDR and CDR2 SFDVKD. The CDR3 is 16 residues long. This CDR3 is CATSDLQRRGNEKLFF. For the CDR3, the DNA is TGTGCCACCAGTGATTTGCAGCGGAGAGGAAATGAAAAACTGTTTTTT.

The V and J genes are TRBV19 and TRBJ2-1; D might be TRBD1 (5 bases). CDR3 length: 14 amino acids. Germline lookup yields CDR1 LNHDA and CDR2 SQIVND (reference sequence). Deletions cut 3 bases from V and 5 bases from J, with 11 bases between. CDR3 region: CASSMRQGDNEQFF. The CDR3 nucleotides read TGTGCCAGTAGTATGAGGCAGGGTGACAATGAGCAGTTCTTC. Supplemented by reference TRBV19 and TRBJ2-1, the full variable domain reads DGGITQSPKYLFRKEGQNVTLSCEQNLNHDAMYWYRQDPGQGLRLIYYSQIVNDFQKGDIAEGYSVSREKKESFPLTVTSAQKNPTAFYLCASSMRQGDNEQFFGPGTRLTVL.

This sequence joins TRBV4-2 and TRBJ1-1; TRBD1 is a possible D gene (6 bases). The V gene's germline CDR1 is LGHNA and CDR2 YNFKEQ. Trimming cost V 4 bases and J 4 bases, with 25 bases left between them. The CDR3 sequence is 18 residues long. The DNA of the CDR3 is TGTGCCAGCAGCCCCGACGAATACAGGGTCGTAACTCTCACTGAAGCTTTCTTT. Residues: CASSPDEYRVVTLTEAFF.

This chain uses TRBV6-2 or TRBV6-3 with TRBJ1-5; D may be TRBD1 (5 bases). V lost 6 bases, J lost 5 bases, and 17 bases lay in between. Germline CDR1 and CDR2: MNHEY and SVGEGT. The CDR3 is made up of 15 amino acids. For the CDR3, the DNA is TGTGCCAGCAGCTCCCGGGGGGGGAGCTATCAGCCCCAGCATTTT. Its translation: CASSSRGGSYQPQHF.

V and J are TRBV5-4 and TRBJ2-7; the match to TRBD2 covers 10 bases. V shed 3 bases, J shed 3 bases, and the junction held 9 bases outside the gene matches. The CDR3 has 16 amino acids. Germline CDR1 is SGHNT and CDR2 is YYREEE (reference sequence). In DNA form, the CDR3 reads TGTGCCAGCAGCTCGCCTCTACTAGCGGGGAACTACGAGCAGTACTTC. Its protein is CASSSPLLAGNYEQYF.

The chain has TRBV29-1 and TRBJ2-1; TRBD2 agrees at 12 bases. Germline lookup yields CDR1 SQVTM and CDR2 ANQGSEA. The CDR3 is made up of 14 amino acids. The J segment lost 7 bases and the V segment lost 4 bases, leaving 5 bases of the junction unmatched. The CDR3 spells CSVVWLAGGNEQFF. CDR3 DNA sequence: TGCAGCGTTGTTTGGCTAGCGGGGGGGAATGAGCAGTTCTTC.

The rearrangement links TRBV6-5 to TRBJ1-2, with TRBD1 matching over 9 bases. The ends lost 7 bases at V and 4 bases at J; junction bases unmatched: 10. The CDR3 spans 15 residues. The germline gives CDR1 MNHEY, CDR2 SVGAGI. This CDR3 is CASTLGQGGIYGYTF. Here the CDR3 DNA reads TGTGCCAGCACCTTGGGACAGGGCGGGATCTATGGCTACACCTTC.

The rearrangement links TRBV19 to TRBJ1-4, with unresolved D. This CDR3 has 13 residues. With 9 bases removed from V and 6 bases from J, the gap between germline ends came to 14 bases. CDR1 is LNHDA, CDR2 SQIVND, per germline (reference sequence). The DNA for the CDR3 is TGTGCCAGCTCCCATCTTCGGGATGAAAAACTGTTTTTT. Its translation is CASSHLRDEKLFF.

This clone has just one count. The DNA for the CDR3 is TGTGCCATCAGTGACCAGGTGTCAGGCCACAATGAGCAGTTCTTC. It encodes CAISDQVSGHNEQFF. The rearrangement uses TRBV10-3 and TRBJ2-1; D gene uncertain. Germline CDR1 and CDR2: ENHRY and SYGVKD. This CDR3 comprises 15 residues. Trimming took off 3 bases at V and 5 bases at J, with 14 bases between the two ends.

CDR3 region: CASSADSYGYTF. CDR3 nucleotide sequence: TGTGCCAGCAGCGCGGACAGCTATGGCTACACCTTC. The chain has TRBV9 and TRBJ1-2, with D possibly being TRBD1 (6 bases). The CDR3 is made up of 12 amino acids. Germline V CDR1 and CDR2: SGDLS, YYNGEE. The V and J ends lost 3 bases and 4 bases respectively, with 7 bases between them.

The V call is TRBV6-2 or TRBV6-3, the J call TRBJ2-7; TRBD1 matches at 9 bases. The CDR3 length is 16 residues. The V gene's germline CDR1 is MNHEY and CDR2 SVGEGT. J was trimmed by 3 bases and V by 0 bases; bases with no gene match: 6. The CDR3 is CASSYSAGTGSYEQYF. The CDR3 DNA reads TGTGCCAGCAGTTACTCAGCGGGGACAGGGAGCTACGAGCAGTACTTC.

This chain uses TRBV7-8 with TRBJ2-7, with D tentatively TRBD1 (5 bases). The germline V and J ends were trimmed by 0 bases and 0 bases, with 9 bases remaining between them. This CDR3 spans 15 amino acids. Germline lookup yields CDR1 SGHVS and CDR2 FQNEAQ. The CDR3 DNA reads as TGTGCCAGCAGCTTAGCACGGACAAGCTCCTACGAGCAGTACTTC. Its protein product is CASSLARTSSYEQYF.